This T cell receptor beta chain was found in a study of T cells after posttransplantation cyclophosphamide. Looked up from germline, CDR1 is MNHNS and CDR2 is SASEGT. V was pared by 0 bases and J by 3 bases, with 14 bases between. The CDR3 sequence is 17 residues long. Peripheral blood was collected from the related graft donor on the marrow donation day. Whole-study findings and limits: Tissue-infiltrating T cells from skin or gut overlapped little with blood T cells. Later post-transplant blood repertoires were often dominated by donor CD8+ memory clones. TRB clonality was highly associated with recipient CMV seropositivity and reactivation.

Produced via immunoSEQ multiplex PCR; TCRdb's table is partial and in-frame only. This sample carries tens of thousands of clones, almost 95% of them seen once, and the ten largest clones take roughly 2.9%. With respect to this clone: Its antigen is currently unknown.

Sequenced: PBMCs. This receptor was taken from a woman aged 45-60 years in good health and a related stem cell transplant donor. The rearrangement uses TRBV6-1 and TRBJ1-4; the D gene is possibly TRBD1 (6 bases). CDR3 DNA sequence: TGTGCCAGCAGTGAAGCGGGCAGGGGAACGGCTAATGAAAAACTGTTTTTT. Amino acids: CASSEAGRGTANEKLFF.